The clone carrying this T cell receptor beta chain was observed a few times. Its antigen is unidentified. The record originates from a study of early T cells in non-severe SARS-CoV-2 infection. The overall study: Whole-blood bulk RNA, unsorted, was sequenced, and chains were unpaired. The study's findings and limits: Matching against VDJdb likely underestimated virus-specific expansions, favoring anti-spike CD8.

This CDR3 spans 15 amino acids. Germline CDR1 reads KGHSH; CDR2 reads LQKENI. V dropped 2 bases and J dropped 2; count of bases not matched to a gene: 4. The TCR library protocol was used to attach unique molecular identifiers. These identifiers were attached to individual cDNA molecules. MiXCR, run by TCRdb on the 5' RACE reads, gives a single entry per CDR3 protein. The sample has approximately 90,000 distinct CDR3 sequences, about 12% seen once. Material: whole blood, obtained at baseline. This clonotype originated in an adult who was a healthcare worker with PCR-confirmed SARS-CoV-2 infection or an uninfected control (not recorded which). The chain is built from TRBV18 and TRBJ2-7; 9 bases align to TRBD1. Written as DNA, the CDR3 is TGTGCCAGCTCACCAGTGGGACAGGGAGCCTACGAGCAGTACTTC. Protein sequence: CASSPVGQGAYEQYF.